This note documents a single TCR beta chain sequence. Its antigen is still unknown. The data derive from a study of lymphopenia after photon versus proton radiotherapy. Study conclusions and caveats: Relative stability marked proton patients; photon patients lost diversity and naive cells.

Produced via immunoSEQ multiplex PCR; TCRdb's table is partial and in-frame only. The data contain around 70,000 clones, 85% to 95% of them singletons. CDR3 length: 14 residues. Germline-derived CDR1 and CDR2 are SNHLY and FYNNEI. Trimming cost V 10 bases and J 4 bases; bases outside gene matches: 8. This sequence was found in a woman in her thirties or forties with cholangiocarcinoma. This sequence joins TRBV2 and TRBJ2-2; 8 bases align to TRBD1. Sequencing used peripheral blood, obtained from a patient treated with photon-based radiotherapy. The CDR3 sequence: CAISRGRGTGELFF. CDR3 nucleotides: TGTGCCATTTCCAGGGGGCGCGGCACCGGGGAGCTGTTTTTT. The entire variable domain, with the rest obtained from reference TRBV2 and TRBJ2-2, is as follows: EPEVTQTPSHQVTQMGQEVILRCVPISNHLYFYWYRQILGQKVEFLVSFYNNEISEKSEIFDDQFSVERPDGSNFTLKIRSTKLEDSAMYFCAISRGRGTGELFFGEGSRLTVL.